These 12 T cell receptor beta chains came from one sample sequenced in a study of T-cell memory formation after mild COVID-19 (dated by TCRdb to the early 2020s). Library preparation was by 5' RACE. These reads were obtained on an Illumina NovaSeq 6000. TCRdb applied fastp at Q25 and MiXCR to the public reads, then kept only in-frame beta chains. One record per CDR3 amino acid sequence lists the most common genes and DNA. In all, the sample holds around 370,000 distinct CDR3 sequences, and under 25% of those were seen once. The ten largest clonotypes hold approximately 12% of the sample. The material sequenced was PBMCs or a T cell subset sorted from them (not recorded which). The receptors derive from an adult woman who had mild COVID-19 (a few samples of this study predate the infection). The sample titles of this study are shuffled in the database, so cell type and time point are left out; the donor was told from shared clones.

In DNA form, the CDR3 reads TGCGCCAGCAGCTCCGGGGACAGGGGGAGCACTGAAGCTTTCTTT. Its translation is CASSSGDRGSTEAFF. The V gene is TRBV5-1, the J gene TRBJ1-1; 11 bases are shared with TRBD1. V was clipped by 3 bases and J by 4 bases; unmatched bases: 5. There are 15 residues in the CDR3. Germline values: CDR1 SGHRS, CDR2 YFSETQ.

CDR3 residues: CASTAGENTEAFF. DNA of the CDR3: TGTGCCAGCACGGCCGGAGAGAACACTGAAGCTTTCTTT. The chain combines TRBV2 with TRBJ1-1; D remains ambiguous. The CDR3 runs to 13 residues. CDR1 SNHLY and CDR2 FYNNEI come from the germline V gene. The ends were cut back, 7 bases at V and 1 base at J, with 10 bases in the middle.

This sequence joins TRBV7-3 and TRBJ1-2, with D perhaps TRBD1 (6 bases). This CDR3 spans 14 amino acids. Trimming took 2 bases from V and 3 from J, leaving 10 bases between them. CDR1 and CDR2 (germline): SGHTA, FQGTGA. CDR3 coding DNA: TGTGCCAGCAGCTTAGACGGGGGCGACTATGGCTACACCTTC. It is translated as CASSLDGGDYGYTF.

This clonotype came up a few times. The chain joins TRBV7-2 to TRBJ1-2; D ambiguous. Germline V gene data show CDR1 as SGHTA and CDR2 as FQGNSA. The CDR3 contains 12 residues. Trimming removed 3 bases at V and 8 bases at J, with 10 bases between. CDR3 bases: TGTGCCAGCAGCTTCAGAGCGGAAGGCTACACCTTC. Protein product: CASSFRAEGYTF.

The chain recombines TRBV5-1 with TRBJ2-2; D is uncertain. The CDR3 length is 13 residues. V was trimmed by 4 bases and J by 6 bases, leaving 10 bases between them. Germline V lookup: CDR1 SGHRS, CDR2 YFSETQ. Written as DNA, the CDR3 is TGCGCCAGCAGCCTTGACCCATCCGGGGAGCTGTTTTTT. This gives the protein CASSLDPSGELFF.

This clonotype was recorded only once. The chain has TRBV19 and TRBJ2-2, with unresolved D. Trimming shortened V by 3 bases and J by 3 bases, and 8 bases separated the two germline ends. CDR3 size: 14 residues. Germline CDR1 reads LNHDA; CDR2 reads SQIVND (reference sequence). The CDR3, as DNA: TGTGCCAGTAGTATGGTCCAGTACACCGGGGAGCTGTTTTTT. Residues: CASSMVQYTGELFF.

A few counts support this clonotype. The chain recombines TRBV5-1 with TRBJ2-2; no definite D call. The CDR3 consists of 13 residues. The germline CDR1 and CDR2 sequences are SGHRS and YFSETQ. Deletions cut 1 base from V and 4 bases from J, with 5 bases between. CDR3 nucleotide sequence: TGCGCCAGCAGCTTGTTTGCCACCGGGGAGCTGTTTTTT. Its translation: CASSLFATGELFF.

This clonotype has only a few counts. The rearrangement joins TRBV29-1 to TRBJ2-1; D is perhaps TRBD1 (6 bases). Germline CDR1 and CDR2: SQVTM and ANQGSEA. V was trimmed by 7 bases and J by 4 bases, leaving 26 bases between them. CDR3 length equals 17 residues. CDR3 coding DNA: TGCAGCGCCGTCTTAGGTCGGCCGGGTGGGACATACAATGAGCAGTTCTTC. Translating gives CSAVLGRPGGTYNEQFF.

This clonotype was counted between two and nine times. This chain uses TRBV7-8 with TRBJ2-7; TRBD2 might be the D (6 bases). This CDR3 comprises 18 residues. Trimming removed 0 bases from V and 3 bases from J, with 21 bases in between. Per the germline V gene, CDR1 is SGHVS and CDR2 is FQNEAQ. The CDR3 DNA follows: TGTGCCAGCAGCTTAGCAGCGGATCGACTAGGAGCCATCTACGAGCAGTACTTC. As protein: CASSLAADRLGAIYEQYF.

This clonotype showed up just a few times. CDR3 amino acids: CASSAGTGRGYTF. CDR3 in DNA: TGTGCCAGCAGTGCCGGGACAGGGAGAGGCTACACCTTC. The rearrangement joins TRBV12-3 or TRBV12-4 to TRBJ1-2; 9 bases fit TRBD1. The CDR3 sequence is 13 residues long. Losses at the gene ends were 5 bases for V and 8 bases for J; bases not matched to a gene: 6.

The chain couples TRBV7-2 to TRBJ1-2; D uncertain. V was pared by 5 bases and J by 4 bases, with 17 bases between. Germline lookup yields CDR1 SGHTA and CDR2 FQGNSA. The CDR3 spans 15 residues. The CDR3 DNA reads as TGTGCCAGCAGCCCCGGTTTAACAGAACCCTATGGCTACACCTTC. Its translation is CASSPGLTEPYGYTF.

The V gene is TRBV12-3 or TRBV12-4, the J gene TRBJ2-3, with D hard to call. This CDR3 has 15 amino acids. Trimming cost V 3 bases and J 0 bases, with 10 bases left between them. The CDR3 is CASSFTSSSTDTQYF. As DNA, the CDR3 is TGTGCCAGCAGTTTTACCAGCAGTAGCACAGATACGCAGTATTTT.